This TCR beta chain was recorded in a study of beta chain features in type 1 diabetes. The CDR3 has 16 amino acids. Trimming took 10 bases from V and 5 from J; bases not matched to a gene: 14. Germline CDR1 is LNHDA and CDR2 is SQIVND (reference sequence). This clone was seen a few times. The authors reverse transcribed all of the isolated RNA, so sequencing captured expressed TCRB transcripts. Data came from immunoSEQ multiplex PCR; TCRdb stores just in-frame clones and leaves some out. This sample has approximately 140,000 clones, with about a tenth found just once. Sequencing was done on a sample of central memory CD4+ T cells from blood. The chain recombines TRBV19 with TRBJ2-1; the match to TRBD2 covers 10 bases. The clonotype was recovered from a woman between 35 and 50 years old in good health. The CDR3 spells CATQMPTLAGDNEQFF. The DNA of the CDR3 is TGTGCCACTCAAATGCCGACCCTAGCGGGGGACAATGAGCAGTTCTTC. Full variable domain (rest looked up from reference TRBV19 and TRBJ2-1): DGGITQSPKYLFRKEGQNVTLSCEQNLNHDAMYWYRQDPGQGLRLIYYSQIVNDFQKGDIAEGYSVSREKKESFPLTVTSAQKNPTAFYLCATQMPTLAGDNEQFFGPGTRLTVL.